A selection of T cell receptor beta chains follows, all from one sample in a study of blood T cell repertoires in COVID-19. Clones were read by immunoSEQ multiplex PCR, and TCRdb kept only the in-frame ones, dropping some. Of approximately 160,000 clones listed, 75% to 85% are singletons. The sequenced sample consisted of peripheral blood. These receptors originate from a human donor in a cohort sampled during active COVID-19. Both conserved end residues are part of each CDR3.

j_call v_call cdr3_aa
TRBJ1-1 TRBV18 CASSPLAQEAFF
TRBJ1-4 TRBV20-1 CSALDREKLFF
TRBJ2-1 TRBV9 CASSDLGGSYNEQFF
TRBJ1-5 TRBV7-2 CASSQDRDQPQHF
TRBJ2-7 TRBV7-2 CASSLERLAGGITYEQYF
TRBJ2-3 TRBV2 CASSPGQGTDTQYF
TRBJ1-3 TRBV6-2/TRBV6-3 CASSEQGASGNTIYF
TRBJ1-6 TRBV10-2 CASALSDLDSPLHF
TRBJ2-1 TRBV7-8 CASSLETPRGLAGEGQFF
TRBJ1-2 TRBV6-5 CASSYSGAGYGYTF
TRBJ1-1 TRBV6-5 CASSYSTQGATEAFF
TRBJ2-7 TRBV6-2/TRBV6-3 CASSQNYEQYF
TRBJ1-2 TRBV25-1 CASSEGGARGYGYTF
TRBJ2-5 TRBV4-3 CASSQDLYGSESQYF
TRBJ1-2 TRBV7-8 CASSPERNYGYTF
TRBJ1-6 TRBV7-2 CASSLGRGIYNSPLHF
TRBJ2-2 TRBV5-4 CASSLGQKNTGELFF
TRBJ2-3 TRBV13 CASSLLAGGLDTQYF
TRBJ1-5 TRBV19 CASRIAPYSNQPQHF
TRBJ1-1 TRBV19 CASSIFGSSRGEAFF
TRBJ2-3 TRBV18 CASTPGRGGTDTQYF
TRBJ1-2 TRBV27 CASSSNRGEMGYTF
TRBJ2-7 TRBV4-3 CASSHFSGGSPYEQYF
TRBJ1-6 TRBV7-9 CASSSPAQLPLHF
TRBJ2-3 TRBV3-1/TRBV3-2 CASSPTTGSGTDTQYF
TRBJ2-7 TRBV9 CASSVGQGRSDEQYF
TRBJ1-5 TRBV7-6 CASSPNQNNQPQHF
TRBJ1-3 TRBV7-9 CASSLVEDFGNTIYF
TRBJ1-4 TRBV5-4 CASSLRLGGATNEKLFF
TRBJ2-5 TRBV5-5 CASSSPSGVETQYF
TRBJ1-1 TRBV4-1 CASSQVQGSGNEAFF
TRBJ2-3 TRBV3-1/TRBV3-2 CASSLHWEGPRGTDTQYF
TRBJ1-2 TRBV11-2 CASSLETGGAGGYTF
TRBJ2-3 TRBV7-8 CASSSQWTRGDTQYF
TRBJ2-1 TRBV5-4 CASSLAGLAGDNEQFF
TRBJ2-1 TRBV7-7 CASSLGLAGVDEQFF
TRBJ1-3 TRBV15 CATSKTGLNSGNTIYF
TRBJ1-5 TRBV25-1 CASRKTGINQPQHF
TRBJ2-7 TRBV5-1 CASSHGQQWTYEQYF
TRBJ2-7 TRBV27 CASSFGQIPGGEQYF
TRBJ2-7 TRBV6-1 CASSPLVRGRKYF
TRBJ1-1 TRBV19 CASSITATGDTEAFF
TRBJ2-5 TRBV29-1 CSVDASGGQETQYF
TRBJ1-1 TRBV6-5 CASTKRQLNTEAFF
TRBJ1-1 TRBV2 CASMKDRGSTEAFF
TRBJ2-5 TRBV25-1 CASSESSGEQETQYF
TRBJ2-1 TRBV29-1 CSVGLGTAVYNEQFF
TRBJ2-2 TRBV4-3 CASSQVVYRSKPGELFF
TRBJ2-7 TRBV27 CASSSSGLRAYEQYF
TRBJ2-3 TRBV27 CASSLLGREGDTQYF
TRBJ1-6 TRBV28 CASSLDRGENSPLHF
TRBJ2-3 TRBV6-5 CASSYGDRASDTQYF
TRBJ2-1 TRBV10-3 CAISGRRDEQFF
TRBJ1-1 TRBV18 CASSLPGGFSSEAFF